What follows are 8 T cell receptor beta chains derived from one specimen sequenced in a study of response to subunit inactivated influenza vaccine. MiXCR, applied by TCRdb to the RT-PCR reads, yields one record per CDR3 protein. This sample has 500,000 to 650,000 distinct CDR3 sequences, with around 8% found just once. Sequenced here: PBMCs from blood, sampled about 23 months after vaccination. The receptors were sampled from a man aged 50 to 69 who received an inactivated influenza vaccine.

The chain recombines TRBV20-1 with TRBJ2-7; D is uncertain. In germline, CDR1 is DFQATT, CDR2 SNEGSKA (reference sequence). The length of the CDR3 is 11 residues. The V gene lost 8 bases and the J gene lost 0 bases, with 8 bases spanning the gap. The CDR3 is CSTKHSYEQYF. CDR3 DNA: TGCAGTACCAAGCACTCCTACGAGCAGTACTTC.

This clonotype was counted only a few times. The chain joins TRBV6-5 to TRBJ2-3; D perhaps matches TRBD1 (6 bases). V dropped 0 bases and J dropped 2 bases, with 15 bases sitting between them. Germline V gives CDR1 MNHEY, CDR2 SVGAGI. The CDR3 is 17 residues long. CDR3 residues: CASSYSLTTGYTDTQYF. The CDR3 nucleotides are TGTGCCAGCAGTTACTCCCTGACTACAGGGTACACAGATACGCAGTATTTT.

Details on this clonotype: At one end the junction does not follow the germline gene, possibly because of a read error. This sequence joins TRBV20-1 and TRBJ2-7, with D hard to call. CDR3 size: 12 residues. Germline-derived CDR1 and CDR2 are DFQATT and SNEGSKA (reference sequence). The CDR3 sequence is CSPSDVSYEQYF. CDR3 DNA sequence: TGCAGTCCTAGTGATGTCTCCTACGAGCAGTACTTC.

The sample holds a few counts of this clonotype. The chain employs TRBV5-1 and TRBJ2-2, with D maybe TRBD1 (5 bases). Germline V lookup: CDR1 SGHRS, CDR2 YFSETQ. This CDR3 is built from 16 residues. Trimming took off 0 bases at V and 3 bases at J, with 12 bases between the two ends. The CDR3 DNA reads as TGCGCCAGCAGCTTGGGGCCGACAGTGGACACCGGGGAGCTGTTTTTT. Amino acid sequence: CASSLGPTVDTGELFF.

The chain joins TRBV4-3 to TRBJ2-7; 11 positions match TRBD2. CDR3 length: 16 residues. The junction had 6 bases not matched to a gene; V was cut back by 0 bases and J by 5 bases. CDR1 is LGHNA, CDR2 YSLEER, per germline. The CDR3 coding sequence is TGCGCCAGCAGCCAAGAACTAGCGGGAGTAATCGACGAGCAGTACTTC. Its protein is CASSQELAGVIDEQYF.

This clonotype was found a few times. The V and J genes are TRBV4-1 and TRBJ2-1, with D possibly being TRBD1 (6 bases). The germline CDR1 and CDR2 sequences are MGHRA and YSYEKL. Trimming removed 4 bases at V and 8 bases at J, with 18 bases between. This CDR3 is 15 amino acids long. CDR3 nucleotides: TGCGCCAGCAGCCCAGACGGCAACAGGGTGGATGAGCAGTTCTTC. Translated, it gives CASSPDGNRVDEQFF.

This clonotype has ten or more counts. The J gene is TRBJ2-7, the V gene TRBV7-8, with D possibly being TRBD1 (6 bases). This CDR3 contains 13 residues. The germline V gene encodes CDR1 SGHVS and CDR2 FQNEAQ. V was pared by 0 bases and J by 6 bases, with 9 bases between. The CDR3 DNA reads as TGTGCCAGCAGCTTAGCGCAGGGGCTCGAGCAGTACTTC. This sequence encodes CASSLAQGLEQYF.

The chain joins TRBV28 to TRBJ2-7, with TRBD1 identical over 8 bases. This CDR3 has 13 residues. The ends lost 4 bases at V and 6 bases at J; junction bases unmatched: 5. Looked up from germline, CDR1 is MDHEN and CDR2 is SYDVKM. In DNA form, the CDR3 reads TGTGCCAGCAGTTCCCCTGGGACAGGCGAGCAGTACTTC. Amino acids: CASSSPGTGEQYF.